This T cell receptor (beta chain) was recorded in a study of cytomegalovirus exposure and HLA in healthy donors. Overall study context: There were fewer than 500 genotyped donors. Of these, 81% fell in the genetic ancestry cluster associated with self-reported Caucasian donors.

Study results and limitations: Reported results showed that the classifier diagnosed cytomegalovirus status with high specificity and sensitivity. V- and J-gene trimming of TCR beta was linked (in a later analysis) to a missense DCLRE1C variant.

Unmatched junction bases numbered 4, after V lost 0 bases and J lost 4 bases. Germline V gene sequence: CDR1 PRHDT, CDR2 FYEKMQ (reference sequence). This CDR3 has 17 amino acids. The primer mix had 60 Vbeta and 13 Jbeta primers. TCRdb's copy holds only in-frame clones and misses some; the assay was immunoSEQ multiplex PCR. Of 120,000 to 150,000 clones listed, more than 65% are singletons. Details on this clone: Its target is not known.

This sequence joins TRBV13 and TRBJ2-2; 11 positions agree with TRBD2. The clonotype comes from a man between 25 and 39 years old in good health and CMV-seropositive. The sequencing sample was made of PBMCs. The CDR3 is CASSLGLAGVSTGELFF. The DNA of the CDR3 is TGTGCCAGCAGCTTAGGACTAGCGGGAGTAAGCACCGGGGAGCTGTTTTTT.